This T cell receptor beta chain was profiled in a study of blood T cell repertoires in COVID-19. Across the study: From the United States, Italy and Spain came samples of acute and convalescent COVID-19.

This clone showed up just a few times. Sequencing was performed with immunoSEQ multiplex PCR; in TCRdb, only in-frame clones are kept and a portion is missing. Among about 200,000 clones listed, roughly 90% were seen once. Germline V gene data show CDR1 as GTSNPN and CDR2 as SVGIG (reference sequence). Trimming took 2 bases from V and 2 from J, leaving 9 bases between them. The CDR3 extends over 13 amino acids. This receptor was obtained from a woman aged 18-29 years who had recovered from COVID-19. This chain connects TRBV30 to TRBJ1-2, with D possibly TRBD1 on 5 matching bases. What was sequenced was PBMCs or T cells enriched from blood (not recorded which). CDR3: CAWSRTSNYGYTF. CDR3 bases: TGTGCCTGGAGTCGGACATCGAACTATGGCTACACCTTC. Full variable domain (rest looked up from reference TRBV30 and TRBJ1-2): SQTIHQWPATLVQPVGSPLSLECTVEGTSNPNLYWYRQAAGRGLQLLFYSVGIGQISSEVPQNLSASRPQDRQFILSSKKLLLSDSGFYLCAWSRTSNYGYTFGSGTRLTVV.